This T cell receptor beta chain was documented in a study of blood T cell repertoires in COVID-19. Overall study context: From the United States, Italy and Spain came samples of acute and convalescent COVID-19. T cells, B-cell-depleted T cells, or PBMCs provided the cDNA or gDNA that served as material.

Original methodology: Reference gene primer amplification gave estimated nucleated cell counts. Assay: immunoSEQ multiplex PCR; the TCRdb copy retains only in-frame clones and omits some. D and trimming come from the DNA, and the V and J calls and clone size come from that table. The sample lists under 300,000 clones, 70% to 80% occurring once. Sequencing input: peripheral blood. This TCR came from a woman older than 75 with acute or convalescent COVID-19.

The CDR3 DNA reads TGTGCCAGCAGCAGGACAGGGGGCAATCAGCCCCAGCATTTT. Residues: CASSRTGGNQPQHF. The chain links TRBV6-2 or TRBV6-3 to TRBJ1-5, with 9 bases aligning to TRBD1. The CDR3 totals 14 residues. Trimming took 6 bases from V and 2 from J; bases not matched to a gene: 2. CDR1 MNHEY and CDR2 SVGEGT come from the germline V gene.